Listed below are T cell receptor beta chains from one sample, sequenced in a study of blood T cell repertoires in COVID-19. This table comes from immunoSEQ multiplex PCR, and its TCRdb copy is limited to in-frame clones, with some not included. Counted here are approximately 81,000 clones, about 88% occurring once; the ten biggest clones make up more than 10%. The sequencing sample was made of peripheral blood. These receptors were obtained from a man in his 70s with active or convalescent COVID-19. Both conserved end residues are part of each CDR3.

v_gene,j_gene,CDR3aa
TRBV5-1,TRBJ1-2,CASSLLSQGAGYTF
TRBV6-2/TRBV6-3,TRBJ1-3,CASSYSRQASGNTIYF
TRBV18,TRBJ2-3,CASKSGVTDTQYF
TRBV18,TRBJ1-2,CASSPPDRAGYTF
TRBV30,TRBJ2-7,CAWSGGGGYEQYF
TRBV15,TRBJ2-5,CATCRQLQETQYF
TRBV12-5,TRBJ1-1,CASGLIPGGPNTEAFF
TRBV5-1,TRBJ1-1,CASSPTYPGVEAFF
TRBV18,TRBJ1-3,CASSPPGPGRSGNTIYF
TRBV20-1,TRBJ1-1,CSADRGPSAFF
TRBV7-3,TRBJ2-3,CASSSSGDTQYF
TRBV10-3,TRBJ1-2,CASGQGGNYGYTF
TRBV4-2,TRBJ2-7,CASSQEVLAGRSYEQYF
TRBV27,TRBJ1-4,CASSYLPNEKLFF
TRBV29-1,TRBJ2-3,CSVEDLSDTQYF
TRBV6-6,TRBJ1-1,CASTQTGAPNTEAFF
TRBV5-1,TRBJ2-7,CASSAGTGGQYEQYF
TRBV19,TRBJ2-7,CASTPRQGAYEQYF
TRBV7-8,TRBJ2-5,CASSRGDSQETQYF
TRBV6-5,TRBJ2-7,CAILLDSLYEQYF
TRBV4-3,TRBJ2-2,CASSQDLGGRTGELFF
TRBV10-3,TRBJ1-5,CAISDGRRIQPQHF
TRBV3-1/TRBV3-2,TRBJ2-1,CASSDRDRGREQFF
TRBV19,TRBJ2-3,CASSRLAGGLLTDTQYF